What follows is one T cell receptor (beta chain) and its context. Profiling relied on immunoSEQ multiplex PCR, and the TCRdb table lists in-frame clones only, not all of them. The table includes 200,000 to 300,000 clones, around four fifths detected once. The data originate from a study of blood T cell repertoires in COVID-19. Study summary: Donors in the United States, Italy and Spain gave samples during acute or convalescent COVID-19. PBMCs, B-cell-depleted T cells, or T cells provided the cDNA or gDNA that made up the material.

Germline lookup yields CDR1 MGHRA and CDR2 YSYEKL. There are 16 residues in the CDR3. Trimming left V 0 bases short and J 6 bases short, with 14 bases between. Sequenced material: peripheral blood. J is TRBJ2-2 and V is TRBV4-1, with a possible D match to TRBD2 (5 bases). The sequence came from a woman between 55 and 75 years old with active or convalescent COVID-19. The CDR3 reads CASSQDTGLVSGELFF. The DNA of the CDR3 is TGCGCCAGCAGCCAAGACACGGGGTTGGTCTCCGGGGAGCTGTTTTTT.